This T cell receptor beta chain was identified during a study of cytomegalovirus exposure and HLA in healthy donors. The PCR employed 60 Vbeta primers together with 13 Jbeta primers. Clones were read by immunoSEQ multiplex PCR, and TCRdb kept only the in-frame ones, dropping some. The sample records around 200,000 clones, 70% to 80% being singletons. Germline CDR1 is LNHDA and CDR2 is SQIVND (reference sequence). The CDR3 consists of 16 residues. The trim removed 2 bases at V and 3 bases at J, leaving 10 bases unmatched. The chain links TRBV19 to TRBJ2-7, with 7 bases identical to TRBD2. The sequence was collected from a woman aged 50 to 60 in good health and CMV-seronegative. Sequenced sample: PBMCs. CDR3 DNA sequence: TGTGCCAGTAGTATAAGCGGCGGGAGTAAAAACTACGAGCAGTACTTC. It translates to CASSISGGSKNYEQYF.